These 17 T cell receptor beta chains were sequenced from one sample in a study of T cell repertoires in cytomegalovirus infection. TCRdb reprocessed the reads with MiXCR, giving one entry per CDR3 protein. This table has hundreds of thousands of distinct CDR3 sequences, approximately 42% appearing once. Their cognate antigens are unknown. Sample: cultured PBMCs, taken from culture after CMV antigen stimulation. These receptors were obtained from a human donor in good health (CMV status not recorded). Some clones in this sample may be carry-over from other donors' samples.

V usage is TRBV6-2 or TRBV6-3 and J usage is TRBJ2-3; no clear D gene. Germline V gene lookup returns CDR1 MNHEY and CDR2 SVGEGT. V was clipped by 5 bases and J by 4 bases, with 10 bases between them. CDR3 length: 13 residues. The CDR3 region has the DNA TGTGCCAGCAGTCCCCTTGCGCCAGATACGCAGTATTTT. This sequence encodes CASSPLAPDTQYF.

In this sample, this clonotype turned up once. V is TRBV20-1 and J is TRBJ2-1; D gene uncertain. V was shortened by 0 bases and J by 3 bases, with 15 bases between the two germline ends. Looked up from germline, CDR1 is DFQATT and CDR2 is SNEGSKA (reference sequence). The CDR3 is 16 residues long. Written as DNA, the CDR3 is TGCAGTGCTAGAGAGGGCAAACCTGGCTACTACAATGAGCAGTTCTTC. Its translation is CSAREGKPGYYNEQFF.

This rearrangement joins TRBV19 to TRBJ2-1, with 8 bases fitting TRBD1. The CDR3 consists of 14 residues. Trimming at V came to 5 bases and at J to 8 bases, leaving 8 bases not matched to a gene. CDR1 LNHDA and CDR2 SQIVND come from the germline V gene (reference sequence). The CDR3 sequence: CASSVGQGWDEQFF. CDR3 DNA: TGTGCCAGTAGTGTCGGACAGGGATGGGATGAGCAGTTCTTC.

The V call is TRBV20-1, the J call TRBJ2-7; TRBD2 might be the D (6 bases). CDR1 and CDR2 from the germline V gene are DFQATT and SNEGSKA (reference sequence). Trimming cost V 3 bases and J 3 bases, with 15 bases left between them. CDR3 length: 14 residues. The CDR3 DNA is TGCAGTGCTAGCCCCCGACTAGATGGCTACGAGCAGTACTTC. This translates into CSASPRLDGYEQYF.

This clonotype was seen a few times. V gene TRBV19 combines with J gene TRBJ2-1, with 7 positions matching TRBD2. After removal of 3 bases from V and 5 bases from J, the junction contained 7 bases not matched to a gene. CDR1 LNHDA and CDR2 SQIVND come from the germline V gene (reference sequence). The CDR3 is made up of 15 amino acids. DNA of the CDR3: TGTGCCAGTAGTATGGGGGGGAGGCCTAACAATGAGCAGTTCTTC. Its translation is CASSMGGRPNNEQFF.

This rearrangement joins TRBV12-3 or TRBV12-4 to TRBJ2-2; no clear D. Trimming pared 0 bases from V and 0 bases from J, leaving 29 bases between. The CDR3 has 23 amino acids. CDR3: CASSLASLQSLLWVPTNTGELFF. CDR3 bases: TGTGCCAGCAGTTTAGCGTCACTTCAATCCCTCTTGTGGGTCCCCACGAACACCGGGGAGCTGTTTTTT.

This chain connects TRBV7-3 to TRBJ1-3, with D unclear. V was cut by 11 bases and J by 8 bases, with 10 bases left in between. CDR3 length: 10 amino acids. Germline loops: CDR1 SGHTA, CDR2 FQGTGA. The CDR3 reads CAVLRYTIYF. CDR3 bases: TGTGCCGTTCTGAGGTACACCATATATTTT.

The V gene is TRBV12-3 or TRBV12-4, the J gene TRBJ2-2; perhaps TRBD2 as D (7 bases). This CDR3 has 15 residues. V was cut by 8 bases and J by 7 bases, with 20 bases left in between. The CDR3 is CASSTRGGAGGELFF. CDR3 sequence (DNA): TGTGCCAGCTCCACCCGAGGGGGGGCAGGCGGGGAGCTGTTTTTT.

J is TRBJ1-1 and V is TRBV6-6, with D perhaps matching TRBD1 (5 bases). The ends were cut back, 10 bases at V and 0 bases at J, with 18 bases in the middle. CDR3 length: 15 residues. The germline V gene has CDR1 MNHNY and CDR2 SVGAGI (reference sequence). The CDR3 coding sequence is TGTGCCACCCTCCCGGGGGTTCTCATGAACACTGAAGCTTTCTTT. Amino acids: CATLPGVLMNTEAFF.

The V and J genes are TRBV5-1 and TRBJ1-5, with a weak D call TRBD1 (6 bases). The length of the CDR3 is 14 residues. Germline V gene lookup returns CDR1 SGHRS and CDR2 YFSETQ. Trimming stripped 1 base from V and 7 bases from J, with 12 bases between. The CDR3 reads CASSLRVGAQPQHF. The CDR3 region has the DNA TGCGCCAGCAGCTTGAGGGTGGGGGCCCAGCCCCAGCATTTT.

The chain's CDR3 is CASSLPQDRGGMNTEAFF. The CDR3, as DNA: TGCGCCAGCAGCTTGCCTCAGGACCGAGGGGGAATGAACACTGAAGCTTTCTTT. The V call is TRBV5-1, the J call TRBJ1-1; TRBD1 is a possible D gene (6 bases). Germline V lookup: CDR1 SGHRS, CDR2 YFSETQ. V was clipped by 1 base and J by 0 bases, with 19 bases between them. The CDR3 spans 18 residues.

The J gene is TRBJ2-7, the V gene TRBV20-1, with D tentatively TRBD2 (6 bases). The ends were cut back, 0 bases at V and 4 bases at J, with 16 bases in the middle. Germline CDR1 and CDR2: DFQATT and SNEGSKA (reference sequence). This CDR3 has 15 residues. The CDR3 region has the DNA TGCAGTGCTAGAGAGGGGACTCCAAAGGTTTACGAGCAGTACTTC. Protein sequence: CSAREGTPKVYEQYF.

This clonotype appeared many times. The chain recombines TRBV7-2 with TRBJ2-3; TRBD2 matches 7 bases. V lost 4 bases to trimming and J lost 6 bases; unmatched junction nucleotides: 19. Germline CDR1 is SGHTA and CDR2 is FQGNSA. CDR3 length equals 18 residues. DNA of the CDR3: TGTGCCAGCAGCTCCTCGTTGGCGGGGGATCTCACACAGGATACGCAGTATTTT. Translating it yields CASSSSLAGDLTQDTQYF.

V gene TRBV7-2 combines with J gene TRBJ2-3; maybe TRBD1 (5 bases). The CDR3 spans 13 residues. Germline lookup yields CDR1 SGHTA and CDR2 FQGNSA. Trimming cost V 3 bases and J 6 bases, with 10 bases left between them. The CDR3 sequence is CASSFGALDTQYF. Here the CDR3 DNA reads TGTGCCAGCAGCTTTGGGGCTCTGGATACGCAGTATTTT.

The chain recombines TRBV6-1 with TRBJ2-5; D might be TRBD1 or TRBD2, each matching 5 bases. The CDR3 length is 13 residues. The germline V and J ends were trimmed by 2 bases and 9 bases, with 13 bases remaining between them. Germline-derived CDR1 and CDR2 are MNHNS and SASEGT. The CDR3 DNA is TGTGCCAGCAGTGAAAGGGCTAGCAGGGCCCAGTACTTC. Amino acids: CASSERASRAQYF.

The rearrangement links TRBV28 to TRBJ2-7; 10 positions match TRBD1. Germline CDR1 is MDHEN and CDR2 is SYDVKM. The CDR3 loop spans 15 amino acids. J was trimmed by 3 bases and V by 8 bases; bases with no gene match: 10. The CDR3 reads CASFTRGQGDYEQYF. The CDR3 nucleotides read TGTGCCAGCTTCACCCGAGGACAGGGGGACTACGAGCAGTACTTC.

This clonotype was picked up one time. The chain links TRBV7-2 to TRBJ1-2; D uncertain. This CDR3 is 16 amino acids long. Germline CDR1 is SGHTA and CDR2 is FQGNSA. V shed 5 bases and J shed 1 base, with 17 bases lying between them. The CDR3 nucleotides read TGTGCCAGCAGCCGTGTCCTCGGCGACCTTAACTATGGCTACACCTTC. It codes for CASSRVLGDLNYGYTF.